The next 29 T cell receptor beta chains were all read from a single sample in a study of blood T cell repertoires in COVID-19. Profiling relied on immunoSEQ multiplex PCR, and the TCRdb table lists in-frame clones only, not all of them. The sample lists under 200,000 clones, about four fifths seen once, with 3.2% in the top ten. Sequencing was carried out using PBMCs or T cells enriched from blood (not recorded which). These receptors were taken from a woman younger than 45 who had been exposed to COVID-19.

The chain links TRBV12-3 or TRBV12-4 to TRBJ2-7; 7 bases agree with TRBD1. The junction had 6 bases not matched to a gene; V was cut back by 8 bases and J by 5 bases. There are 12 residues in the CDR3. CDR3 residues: CASGRGRDEQYF. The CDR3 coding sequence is TGTGCCAGCGGAAGGGGGCGCGACGAGCAGTACTTC.

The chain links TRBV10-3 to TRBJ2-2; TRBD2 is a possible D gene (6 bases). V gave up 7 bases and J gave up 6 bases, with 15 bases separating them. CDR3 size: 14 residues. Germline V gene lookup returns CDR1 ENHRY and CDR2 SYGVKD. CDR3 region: CAINWAPGAGELFF. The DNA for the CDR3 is TGTGCCATCAATTGGGCCCCGGGGGCCGGGGAGCTGTTTTTT.

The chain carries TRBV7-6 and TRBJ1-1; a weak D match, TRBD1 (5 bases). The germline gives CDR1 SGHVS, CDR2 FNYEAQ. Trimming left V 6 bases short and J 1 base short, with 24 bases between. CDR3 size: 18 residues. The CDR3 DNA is TGTGCCAGCAGTTACCCAGTGCGGGGGTCCGGATCGAACACTGAAGCTTTCTTT. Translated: CASSYPVRGSGSNTEAFF.

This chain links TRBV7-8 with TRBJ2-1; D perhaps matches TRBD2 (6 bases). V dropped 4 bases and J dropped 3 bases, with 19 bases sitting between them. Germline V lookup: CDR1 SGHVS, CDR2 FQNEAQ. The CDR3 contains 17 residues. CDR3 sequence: CASSSPMGGEFYNEQFF. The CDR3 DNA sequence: TGTGCCAGCAGCTCTCCAATGGGGGGTGAGTTCTACAATGAGCAGTTCTTC.

The CDR3 nucleotides read TGTGCCTGGAGTCCAGGACTCGATCAGCCCCAGCATTTT. Translated, it gives CAWSPGLDQPQHF. The genes are TRBV30 and TRBJ1-5, with D unresolved. The germline V gene has CDR1 GTSNPN and CDR2 SVGIG (reference sequence). The CDR3 length is 13 residues. Trimming left V 2 bases short and J 5 bases short, with 10 bases between.

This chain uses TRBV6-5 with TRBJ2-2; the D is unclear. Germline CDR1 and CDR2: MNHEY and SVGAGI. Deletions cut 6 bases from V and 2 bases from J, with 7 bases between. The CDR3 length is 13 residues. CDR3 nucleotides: TGTGCCAGCAGACGAGGAAACACCGGGGAGCTGTTTTTT. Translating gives CASRRGNTGELFF.

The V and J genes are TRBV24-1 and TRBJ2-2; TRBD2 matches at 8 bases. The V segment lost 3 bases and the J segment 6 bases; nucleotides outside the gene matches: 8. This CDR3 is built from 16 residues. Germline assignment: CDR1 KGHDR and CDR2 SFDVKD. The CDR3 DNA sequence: TGTGCCACCAGTGATCCTAGACCGGGGGGGCCCGGGGAGCTGTTTTTT. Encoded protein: CATSDPRPGGPGELFF.

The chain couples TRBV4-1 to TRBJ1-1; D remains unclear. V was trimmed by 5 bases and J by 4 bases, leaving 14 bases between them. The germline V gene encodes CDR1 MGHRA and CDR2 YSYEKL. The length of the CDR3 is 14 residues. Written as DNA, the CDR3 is TGCGCCAGCAGCGGTAGTACTGCCACCACTGAAGCTTTCTTT. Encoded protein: CASSGSTATTEAFF.

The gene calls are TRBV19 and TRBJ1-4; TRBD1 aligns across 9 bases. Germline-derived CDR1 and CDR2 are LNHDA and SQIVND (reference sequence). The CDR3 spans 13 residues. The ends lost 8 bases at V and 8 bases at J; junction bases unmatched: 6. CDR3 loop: CASRTGVREKLFF. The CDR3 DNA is TGTGCCAGTCGGACAGGGGTGCGAGAAAAACTGTTTTTT.

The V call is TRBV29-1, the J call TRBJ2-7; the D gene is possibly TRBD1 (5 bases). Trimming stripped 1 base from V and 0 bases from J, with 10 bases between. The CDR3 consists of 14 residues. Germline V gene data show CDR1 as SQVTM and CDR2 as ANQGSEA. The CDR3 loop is CSVEAETASYEQYF. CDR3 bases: TGCAGCGTTGAAGCCGAGACAGCCTCCTACGAGCAGTACTTC.

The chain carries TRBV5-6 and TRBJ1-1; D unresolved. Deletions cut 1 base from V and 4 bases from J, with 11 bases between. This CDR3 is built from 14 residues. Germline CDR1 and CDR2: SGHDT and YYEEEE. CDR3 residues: CASSLSSEVTEAFF. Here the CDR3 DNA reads TGTGCCAGCAGCTTGTCCTCAGAGGTCACTGAAGCTTTCTTT.

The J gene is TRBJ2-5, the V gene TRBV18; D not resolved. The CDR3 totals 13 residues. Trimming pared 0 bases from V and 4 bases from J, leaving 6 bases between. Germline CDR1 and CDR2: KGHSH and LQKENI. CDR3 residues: CASSPPSRETQYF. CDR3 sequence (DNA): TGTGCCAGCTCACCACCGAGTAGAGAGACCCAGTACTTC. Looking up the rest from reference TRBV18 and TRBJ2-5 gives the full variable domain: NAGVMQNPRHLVRRRGQEARLRCSPMKGHSHVYWYRQLPEEGLKFMVYLQKENIIDESGMPKERFSAEFPKEGPSILRIQQVVRGDSAAYFCASSPPSRETQYFGPGTRLLVL.

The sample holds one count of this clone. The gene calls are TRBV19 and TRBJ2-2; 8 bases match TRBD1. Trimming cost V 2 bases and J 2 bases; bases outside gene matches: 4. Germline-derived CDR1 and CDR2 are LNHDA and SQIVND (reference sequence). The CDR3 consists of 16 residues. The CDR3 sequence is CASSIPTGANTGELFF. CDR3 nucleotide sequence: TGTGCCAGTAGTATACCGACAGGGGCAAACACCGGGGAGCTGTTTTTT.

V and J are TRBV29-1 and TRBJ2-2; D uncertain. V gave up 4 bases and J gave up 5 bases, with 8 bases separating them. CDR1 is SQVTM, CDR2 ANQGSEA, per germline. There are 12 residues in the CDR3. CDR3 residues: CSVVYRTGELFF. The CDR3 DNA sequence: TGCAGCGTTGTTTACCGGACCGGGGAGCTGTTTTTT.

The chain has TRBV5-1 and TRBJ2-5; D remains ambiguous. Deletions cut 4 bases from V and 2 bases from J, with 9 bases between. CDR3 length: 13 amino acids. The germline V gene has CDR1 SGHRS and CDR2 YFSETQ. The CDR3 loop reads CASSPTGQETQYF. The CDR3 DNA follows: TGCGCCAGCAGCCCCACCGGGCAAGAGACCCAGTACTTC.

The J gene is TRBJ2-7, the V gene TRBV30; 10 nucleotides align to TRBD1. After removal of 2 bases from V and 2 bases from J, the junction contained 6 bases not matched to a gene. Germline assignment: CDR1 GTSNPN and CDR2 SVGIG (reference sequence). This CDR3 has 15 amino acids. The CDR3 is CAWSLRTGGTYEQYF. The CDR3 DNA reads TGTGCCTGGAGTTTGAGGACAGGGGGGACCTACGAGCAGTACTTC.

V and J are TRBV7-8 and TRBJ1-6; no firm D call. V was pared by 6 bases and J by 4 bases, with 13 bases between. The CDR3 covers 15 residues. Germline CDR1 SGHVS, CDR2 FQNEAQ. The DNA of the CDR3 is TGTGCCAGCAGTGAGGGAGGGCCATATAATTCACCCCTCCACTTT. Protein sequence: CASSEGGPYNSPLHF.

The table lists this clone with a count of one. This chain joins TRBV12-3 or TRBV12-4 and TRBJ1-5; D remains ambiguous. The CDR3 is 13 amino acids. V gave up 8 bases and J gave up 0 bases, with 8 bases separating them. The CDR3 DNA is TGTGCCAGCGCTAAATCTAGCAATCAGCCCCAGCATTTT. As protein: CASAKSSNQPQHF.

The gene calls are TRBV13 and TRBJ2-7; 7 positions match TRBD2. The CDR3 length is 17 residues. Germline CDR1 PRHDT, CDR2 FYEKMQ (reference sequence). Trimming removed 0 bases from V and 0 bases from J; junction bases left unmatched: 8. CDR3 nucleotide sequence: TGTGCCAGCAGCTTAGGCCTGGGGGGGGTAAGCTCCTACGAGCAGTACTTC. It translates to CASSLGLGGVSSYEQYF.

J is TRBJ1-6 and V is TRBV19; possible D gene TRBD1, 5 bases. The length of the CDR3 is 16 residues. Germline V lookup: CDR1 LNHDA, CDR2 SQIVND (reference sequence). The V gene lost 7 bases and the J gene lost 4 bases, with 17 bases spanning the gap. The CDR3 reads CASKPQVGGYNSPLHF. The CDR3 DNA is TGTGCCAGTAAGCCACAGGTGGGGGGGTATAATTCACCCCTCCACTTT.

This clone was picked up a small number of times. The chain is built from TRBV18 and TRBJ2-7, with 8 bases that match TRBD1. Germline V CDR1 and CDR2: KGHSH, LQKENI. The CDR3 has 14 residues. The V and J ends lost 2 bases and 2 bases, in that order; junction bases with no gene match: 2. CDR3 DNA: TGTGCCAGCTCACCAGAGACAGGGGCCTACGAGCAGTACTTC. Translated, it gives CASSPETGAYEQYF. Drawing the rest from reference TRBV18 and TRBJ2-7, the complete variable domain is NAGVMQNPRHLVRRRGQEARLRCSPMKGHSHVYWYRQLPEEGLKFMVYLQKENIIDESGMPKERFSAEFPKEGPSILRIQQVVRGDSAAYFCASSPETGAYEQYFGPGTRLTVT.

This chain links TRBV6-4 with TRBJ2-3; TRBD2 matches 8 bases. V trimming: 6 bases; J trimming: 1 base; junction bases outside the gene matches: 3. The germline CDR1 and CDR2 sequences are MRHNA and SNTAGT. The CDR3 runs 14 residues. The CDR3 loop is CASSLAGGTDTQYF. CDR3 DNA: TGTGCCAGCAGCCTAGCGGGCGGCACAGATACGCAGTATTTT.

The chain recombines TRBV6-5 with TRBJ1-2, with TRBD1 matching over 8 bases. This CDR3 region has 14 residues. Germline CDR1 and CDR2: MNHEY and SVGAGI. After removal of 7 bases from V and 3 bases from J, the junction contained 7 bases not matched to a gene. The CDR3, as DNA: TGTGCCAGCACCCCAGGACAGGGCCACTATGGCTACACCTTC. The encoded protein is CASTPGQGHYGYTF.

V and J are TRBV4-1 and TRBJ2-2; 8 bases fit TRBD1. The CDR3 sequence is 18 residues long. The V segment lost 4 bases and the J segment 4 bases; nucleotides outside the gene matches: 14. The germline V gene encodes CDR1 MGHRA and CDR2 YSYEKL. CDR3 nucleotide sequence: TGCGCCAGCAGCCGCTTCAGGGCAGGGGGCTTTATCACCGGGGAGCTGTTTTTT. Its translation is CASSRFRAGGFITGELFF.

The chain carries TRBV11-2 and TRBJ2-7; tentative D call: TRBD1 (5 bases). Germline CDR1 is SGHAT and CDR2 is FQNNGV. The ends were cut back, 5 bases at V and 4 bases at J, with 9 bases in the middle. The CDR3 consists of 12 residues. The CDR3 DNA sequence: TGTGCCAGCAGCGTCCAGGGTTACGAGCAGTACTTC. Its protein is CASSVQGYEQYF.

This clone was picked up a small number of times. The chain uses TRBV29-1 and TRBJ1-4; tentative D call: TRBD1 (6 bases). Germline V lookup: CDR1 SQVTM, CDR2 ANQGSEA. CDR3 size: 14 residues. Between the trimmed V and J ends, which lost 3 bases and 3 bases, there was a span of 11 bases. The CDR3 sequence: CSVEETGSNEKLFF. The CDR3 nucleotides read TGCAGCGTTGAGGAAACAGGGTCTAATGAAAAACTGTTTTTT.

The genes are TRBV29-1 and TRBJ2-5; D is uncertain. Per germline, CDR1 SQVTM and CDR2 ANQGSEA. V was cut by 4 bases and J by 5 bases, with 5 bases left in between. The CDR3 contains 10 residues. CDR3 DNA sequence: TGCAGCGTTGTCGGTGAGACCCAGTACTTC. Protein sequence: CSVVGETQYF.

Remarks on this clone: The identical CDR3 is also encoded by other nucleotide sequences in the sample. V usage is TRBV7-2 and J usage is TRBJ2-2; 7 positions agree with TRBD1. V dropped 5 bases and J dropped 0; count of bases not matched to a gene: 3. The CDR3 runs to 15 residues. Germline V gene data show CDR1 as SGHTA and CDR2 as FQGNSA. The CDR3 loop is CASSPQGANTGELFF. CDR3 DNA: TGTGCCAGCAGCCCCCAGGGGGCGAACACCGGGGAGCTGTTTTTT.

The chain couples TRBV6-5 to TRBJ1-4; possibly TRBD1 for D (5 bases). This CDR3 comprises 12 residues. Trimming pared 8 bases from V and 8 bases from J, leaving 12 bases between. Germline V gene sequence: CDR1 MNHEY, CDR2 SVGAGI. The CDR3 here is CASGRAAEKLFF. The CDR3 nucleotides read TGTGCCAGCGGCAGGGCGGCGGAAAAACTGTTTTTT.